This entry lists 24 T cell receptor beta chains sequenced from one sample in a study of blood T cell repertoires in COVID-19. The repertoire was sequenced with immunoSEQ multiplex PCR; TCRdb's copy has only in-frame clones and lacks some. Among a few hundred thousand clones listed, nearly 90% were seen once. The material sequenced was PBMCs or T cells enriched from blood (not recorded which). The receptors come from a woman in her twenties or thirties who had recovered from COVID-19.

The rearrangement links TRBV6-6 to TRBJ1-2; TRBD1 agrees at 8 bases. Germline trimming cut 7 bases from V and 4 bases from J; bases unmatched to any gene: 11. Germline V CDR1 and CDR2: MNHNY, SVGAGI (reference sequence). This CDR3 region has 15 residues. The DNA of the CDR3 is TGTGCCAGCATCATGACAGGGGACCTAAGCTATGGCTACACCTTC. It codes for CASIMTGDLSYGYTF.

V and J are TRBV23-1 and TRBJ1-6; D perhaps matches TRBD1 (6 bases). TRBV23-1 is identified as an open reading frame with a role that is uncertain. V was pared by 4 bases and J by 8 bases, with 9 bases between. This CDR3 comprises 13 residues. The CDR3 DNA reads as TGCGCCAGCAGTCCGAGACAGGATTCACCCCTCCACTTT. Translation: CASSPRQDSPLHF.

This clone came up once. The gene calls are TRBV6-5 and TRBJ1-6; D ambiguous. Germline CDR1 reads MNHEY; CDR2 reads SVGAGI. Deletions cut 3 bases from V and 0 bases from J, with 6 bases between. This CDR3 region has 15 residues. CDR3 loop: CASSYFGSYNSPLHF. The CDR3 DNA is TGTGCCAGCAGTTATTTCGGCTCCTATAATTCACCCCTCCACTTT.

The chain recombines TRBV7-9 with TRBJ1-1; a possible D gene is TRBD1 (6 bases). Germline CDR1 reads SEHNR; CDR2 reads FQNEAQ (reference sequence). V dropped 11 bases and J dropped 0 bases, with 16 bases sitting between them. CDR3 size: 14 residues. As DNA, the CDR3 is TGTGCCGGGGGGGCAGGAATCATGAACACTGAAGCTTTCTTT. It codes for CAGGAGIMNTEAFF.

The chain links TRBV30 to TRBJ2-5; no reliable D call. The V gene's germline CDR1 is GTSNPN and CDR2 SVGIG (reference sequence). The CDR3 runs to 10 residues. The CDR3 DNA sequence: TGTAGAGTGAAACAAGAGACCCAGTACTTC. It codes for CRVKQETQYF.

In its sample, this clone was seen once. This rearrangement joins TRBV7-2 to TRBJ2-1, with 9 bases identical to TRBD2. V lost 5 bases to trimming and J lost 6 bases; unmatched junction nucleotides: 5. The CDR3 contains 14 residues. CDR1 is SGHTA, CDR2 FQGNSA, per germline. The CDR3 DNA reads TGTGCCAGCAGCCCGGGGACTAGCATCAATGAGCAGTTCTTC. As protein: CASSPGTSINEQFF.

The gene calls are TRBV3-1 (or the pseudogene TRBV3-2) and TRBJ2-2; 9 bases are shared with TRBD2. From germline, CDR1 is LGHDT and CDR2 YNNKEL (reference sequence). The trim removed 2 bases at V and 7 bases at J, leaving 5 bases unmatched. The CDR3 loop spans 15 amino acids. CDR3 loop: CASSQRAGGLGELFF. In DNA, the CDR3 is TGTGCCAGCAGCCAACGAGCGGGGGGCCTCGGGGAGCTGTTTTTT.

CDR3 in amino acids: CAFLLSGQGREKLFF. CDR3 in DNA: TGTGCCTTTCTCCTATCGGGACAGGGAAGGGAAAAACTGTTTTTT. The chain is built from TRBV30 and TRBJ1-4; 9 nucleotides agree with TRBD1. Germline values: CDR1 GTSNPN, CDR2 SVGIG (reference sequence). The CDR3 length is 15 residues. Unmatched junction bases numbered 14, after V lost 7 bases and J lost 8 bases.

The chain has TRBV12-5 and TRBJ1-5; D ambiguous. Looked up from germline, CDR1 is LGHNT and CDR2 is FRNRAP. This CDR3 contains 16 residues. The V end lost 3 bases, the J end lost 2 bases, and 14 bases lay between the germline ends. CDR3 region: CASGFAPPTGNQPQHF. The CDR3 DNA sequence: TGTGCTAGTGGTTTCGCCCCTCCTACCGGCAATCAGCCCCAGCATTTT. Full variable domain (outside the CDR3, taken from reference TRBV12-5 and TRBJ1-5): DARVTQTPRHKVTEMGQEVTMRCQPILGHNTVFWYRQTMMQGLELLAYFRNRAPLDDSGMPKDRFSAEMPDATLATLKIQPSEPRDSAVYFCASGFAPPTGNQPQHFGDGTRLSIL.

The J gene is TRBJ1-1, the V gene TRBV29-1; 8 nucleotides agree with TRBD1. The CDR3 contains 14 residues. V dropped 4 bases and J dropped 1; count of bases not matched to a gene: 5. From germline, CDR1 is SQVTM and CDR2 ANQGSEA. The chain's CDR3 is CSVGAGTGNTEAFF. CDR3 in DNA: TGCAGCGTTGGGGCCGGGACAGGGAACACTGAAGCTTTCTTT.

The chain joins TRBV15 to TRBJ2-2; 10 bases map to TRBD1. The V segment lost 2 bases and the J segment 3 bases; nucleotides outside the gene matches: 6. The CDR3 is made up of 17 amino acids. Germline values: CDR1 LNHNV, CDR2 YYDKDF (reference sequence). In DNA form, the CDR3 reads TGTGCCACCAGCAGACACCCGGACAGGGGGTACACCGGGGAGCTGTTTTTT. Translation: CATSRHPDRGYTGELFF.

This clone was counted only a few times. The chain couples TRBV5-1 to TRBJ1-6; the D gene is possibly TRBD1 (6 bases). The germline V gene encodes CDR1 SGHRS and CDR2 YFSETQ. Trimming pared 0 bases from V and 6 bases from J, leaving 7 bases between. CDR3 size: 14 residues. The CDR3 bases are TGCGCCAGCAGCTTGGGACAGGTTAATTCACCCCTCCACTTT. This gives the protein CASSLGQVNSPLHF.

The chain couples TRBV11-2 to TRBJ1-2, with TRBD1 as a possible D gene (6 bases). Germline CDR1 and CDR2: SGHAT and FQNNGV. The CDR3 sequence is 13 residues long. Trimming shortened V by 2 bases and J by 9 bases, and 13 bases separated the two germline ends. DNA of the CDR3: TGTGCCAGCAGCTTAATCCCAGGGGATAGCTACACCTTC. Translating gives CASSLIPGDSYTF.

CDR3 coding DNA: TGTGCCAGCAGTTTTCCCGGGGGCACAGATACGCAGTATTTT. Protein product: CASSFPGGTDTQYF. The gene calls are TRBV28 and TRBJ2-3; weak D call: TRBD2 (5 bases). The germline V gene has CDR1 MDHEN and CDR2 SYDVKM. The CDR3 totals 14 residues. Trimming took 3 bases from V and 1 from J, leaving 8 bases between them.

This clone showed up just once. This chain joins TRBV20-1 and TRBJ2-4; D gene unclear. CDR1 and CDR2 from the germline V gene are DFQATT and SNEGSKA (reference sequence). Trimming took 1 base from V and 8 from J, leaving 6 bases between them. The CDR3 length is 11 residues. The CDR3 loop is CSARGSDIQYF. The CDR3 region has the DNA TGCAGTGCTAGAGGCTCGGACATTCAGTACTTC.

The DNA for the CDR3 is TGTGCCAGTAGTATAGTCGGGACAGGTTGGGGGAACGGGGAGCTGTTTTTT. Translation gives CASSIVGTGWGNGELFF. The V gene is TRBV19, the J gene TRBJ2-2; TRBD1 aligns across 8 bases. V was clipped by 1 base and J by 7 bases; unmatched bases: 11. Germline CDR1 and CDR2: LNHDA and SQIVND (reference sequence). This CDR3 region has 17 residues.

The chain is built from TRBV19 and TRBJ2-7, with 7 bases that match TRBD1. V was clipped by 7 bases and J by 3 bases; unmatched bases: 9. The V gene's germline CDR1 is LNHDA and CDR2 SQIVND (reference sequence). This CDR3 is 14 amino acids long. For the CDR3, the DNA is TGTGCCAGTACCCCAGGGGGTTCCAACTACGAGCAGTACTTC. As protein: CASTPGGSNYEQYF.

In this sample, this clone turned up once. The rearrangement joins TRBV30 to TRBJ1-4, with 9 bases lining up with TRBD1. The CDR3 consists of 12 residues. Germline assignment: CDR1 GTSNPN and CDR2 SVGIG (reference sequence). The V and J ends lost 5 bases and 5 bases, in that order; junction bases with no gene match: 0. The CDR3 DNA is TGTGCCTGGGGACAGGGGAATGAAAAACTGTTTTTT. Its translation: CAWGQGNEKLFF.

The chain carries TRBV18 and TRBJ2-3, with TRBD1 identical over 8 bases. With V trimmed by 6 bases and J by 4 bases, 9 bases remained unmatched. CDR3 length: 15 residues. The germline CDR1 and CDR2 sequences are KGHSH and LQKENI. CDR3 nucleotides: TGTGCCAGCTCTGGCAGGGGGCGCGAGGCAGATACGCAGTATTTT. This translates into CASSGRGREADTQYF.

The CDR3 protein is CASSDHPVGGYGYTF. CDR3 nucleotides: TGTGCCAGCAGCGACCACCCTGTGGGAGGCTATGGCTACACCTTC. J is TRBJ1-2 and V is TRBV2; D unresolved. The CDR3 consists of 15 residues. CDR1 SNHLY and CDR2 FYNNEI come from the germline V gene. The V end was cut by 6 bases, the J end by 4 bases, with 18 bases between.

This sequence joins TRBV25-1 and TRBJ1-2; 8 positions match TRBD1. Trimming cost V 6 bases and J 4 bases; bases outside gene matches: 1. Germline CDR1 is MGHDK and CDR2 is SYGVNS. The CDR3 runs to 12 residues. CDR3 nucleotides: TGTGCCAGCAGCCAGGGGGCCTATGGCTACACCTTC. It specifies CASSQGAYGYTF.

The gene calls are TRBV6-2 or TRBV6-3 and TRBJ1-5; 8 nucleotides match TRBD1. Germline trimming cut 4 bases from V and 2 bases from J; bases unmatched to any gene: 4. The CDR3 covers 15 residues. The germline V gene encodes CDR1 MNHEY and CDR2 SVGEGT. The CDR3 spells CASSSTQGGNQPQHF. In DNA, the CDR3 is TGTGCCAGCAGTTCGACACAGGGGGGCAATCAGCCCCAGCATTTT.

The rearrangement uses TRBV3-1 (or the pseudogene TRBV3-2) and TRBJ2-1; 8 bases align to TRBD1. Germline CDR1 is LGHDT and CDR2 is YNNKEL (reference sequence). This CDR3 spans 17 amino acids. V lost 5 bases, J lost 0 bases, and 9 bases stayed unmatched. The CDR3 reads CASSGKPGQASYNEQFF. The DNA for the CDR3 is TGTGCCAGCAGCGGGAAACCGGGACAGGCCTCCTACAATGAGCAGTTCTTC.

The genes are TRBV3-1 (or the pseudogene TRBV3-2) and TRBJ1-5; unclear D gene. The CDR3 extends over 14 amino acids. Germline V gene sequence: CDR1 LGHDT, CDR2 YNNKEL (reference sequence). V was clipped by 2 bases and J by 2 bases, with 7 bases between them. The CDR3: CASSQFRGNQPQHF. The CDR3 DNA is TGTGCCAGCAGCCAATTCCGGGGCAATCAGCCCCAGCATTTT.